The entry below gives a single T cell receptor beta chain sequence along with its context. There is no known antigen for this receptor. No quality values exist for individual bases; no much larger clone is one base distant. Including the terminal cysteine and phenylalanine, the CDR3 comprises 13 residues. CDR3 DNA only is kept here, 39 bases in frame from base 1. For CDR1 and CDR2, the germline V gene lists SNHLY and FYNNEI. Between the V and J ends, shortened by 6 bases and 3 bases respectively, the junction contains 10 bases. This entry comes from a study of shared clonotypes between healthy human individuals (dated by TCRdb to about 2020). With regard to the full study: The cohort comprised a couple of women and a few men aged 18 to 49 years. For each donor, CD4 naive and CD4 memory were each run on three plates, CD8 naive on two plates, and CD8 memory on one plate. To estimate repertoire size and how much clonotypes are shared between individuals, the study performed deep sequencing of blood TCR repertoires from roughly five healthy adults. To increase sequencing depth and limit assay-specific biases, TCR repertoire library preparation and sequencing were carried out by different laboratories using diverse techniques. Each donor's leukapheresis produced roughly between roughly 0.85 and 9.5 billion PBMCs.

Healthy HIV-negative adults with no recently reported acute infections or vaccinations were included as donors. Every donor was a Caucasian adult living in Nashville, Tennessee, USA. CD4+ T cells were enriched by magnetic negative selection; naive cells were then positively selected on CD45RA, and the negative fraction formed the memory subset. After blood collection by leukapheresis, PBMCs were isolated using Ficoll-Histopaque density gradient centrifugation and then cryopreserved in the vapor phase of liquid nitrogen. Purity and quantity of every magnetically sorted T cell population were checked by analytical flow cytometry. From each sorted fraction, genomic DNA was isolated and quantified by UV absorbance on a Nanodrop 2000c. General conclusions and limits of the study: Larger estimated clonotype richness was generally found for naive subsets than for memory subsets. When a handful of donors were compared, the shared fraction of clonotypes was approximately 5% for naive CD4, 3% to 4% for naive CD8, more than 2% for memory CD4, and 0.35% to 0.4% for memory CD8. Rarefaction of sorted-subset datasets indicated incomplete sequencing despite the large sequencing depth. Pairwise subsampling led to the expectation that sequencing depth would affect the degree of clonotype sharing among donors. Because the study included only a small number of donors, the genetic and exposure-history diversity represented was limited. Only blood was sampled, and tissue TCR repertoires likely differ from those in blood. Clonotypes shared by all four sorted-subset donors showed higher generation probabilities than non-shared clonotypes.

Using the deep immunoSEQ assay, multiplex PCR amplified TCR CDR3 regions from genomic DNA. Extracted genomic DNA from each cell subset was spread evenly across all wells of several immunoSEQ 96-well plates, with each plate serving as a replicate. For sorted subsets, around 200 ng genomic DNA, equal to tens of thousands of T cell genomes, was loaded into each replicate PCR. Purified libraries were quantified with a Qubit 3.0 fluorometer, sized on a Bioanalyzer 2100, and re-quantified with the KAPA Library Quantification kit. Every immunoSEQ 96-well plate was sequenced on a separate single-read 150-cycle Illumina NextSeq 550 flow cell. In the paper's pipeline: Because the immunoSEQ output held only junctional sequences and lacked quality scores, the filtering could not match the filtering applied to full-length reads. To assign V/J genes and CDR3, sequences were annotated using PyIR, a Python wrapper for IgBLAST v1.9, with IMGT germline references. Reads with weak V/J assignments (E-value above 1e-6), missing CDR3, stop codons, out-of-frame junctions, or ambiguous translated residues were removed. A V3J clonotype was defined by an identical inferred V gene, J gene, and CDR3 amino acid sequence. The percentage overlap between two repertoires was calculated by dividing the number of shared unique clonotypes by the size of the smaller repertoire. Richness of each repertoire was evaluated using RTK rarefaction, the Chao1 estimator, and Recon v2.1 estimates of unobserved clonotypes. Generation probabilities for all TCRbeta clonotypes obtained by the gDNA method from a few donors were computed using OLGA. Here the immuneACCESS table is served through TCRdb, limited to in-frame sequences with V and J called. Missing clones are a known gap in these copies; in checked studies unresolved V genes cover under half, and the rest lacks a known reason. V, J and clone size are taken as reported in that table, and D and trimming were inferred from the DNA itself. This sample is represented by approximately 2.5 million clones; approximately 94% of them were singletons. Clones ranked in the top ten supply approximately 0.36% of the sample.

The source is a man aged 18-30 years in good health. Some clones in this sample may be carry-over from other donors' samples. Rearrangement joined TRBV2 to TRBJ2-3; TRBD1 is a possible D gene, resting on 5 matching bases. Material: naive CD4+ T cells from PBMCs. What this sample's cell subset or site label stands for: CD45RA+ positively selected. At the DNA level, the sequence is TGTGCCAGCAGCGAGGCAGGGACAGATACGCAGTATTTT. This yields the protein CASSEAGTDTQYF.